Sequencing of this T cell receptor beta chain was carried out in a study of T cells in Graves' hyperthyroidism and ophthalmopathy. The TCR beta CDR3 regions underwent amplification using RNA transcripts as the source. Using the HTBI primer set, a first-round RT-PCR was run on the TCR CDR3. TCRdb used MiXCR to reprocess the multiplex PCR reads, holding one entry per CDR3 protein. Here the sample spans roughly 380,000 distinct CDR3 sequences, about 15% being singletons. Germline values: CDR1 SGHTA, CDR2 FQGNSA. Between the trimmed V and J ends, which lost 2 bases and 2 bases, there was a span of 13 bases. The CDR3 has 15 amino acids.

Sequenced: blood. This receptor was taken from a woman aged 55 to 70 with Graves' hyperthyroidism. V usage is TRBV7-2 and J usage is TRBJ2-7; no clear D gene. This chain's CDR3 is CASSLSTEFTYEQYF. The CDR3 bases are TGTGCCAGCAGCTTAAGTACAGAATTCACCTACGAGCAGTACTTC.